This T cell receptor (beta chain) was recovered during a study of blood T cell repertoires in COVID-19. Study context: The United States, Italy and Spain supplied acute and convalescent COVID-19 samples. Sample material is recorded as cDNA or gDNA derived from T cells, B-cell-depleted T cells, or PBMCs.

Per the original data handling: Amplifying reference gene primers gave estimates of nucleated cell counts. Measured with immunoSEQ multiplex PCR; TCRdb has only the in-frame clones, and not every one. The V and J calls and clone size are taken from that table; D and trimming were inferred from the DNA. Of approximately 90,000 clones in the sample, roughly 70% were seen once. The CDR3 is 17 amino acids. V was shortened by 1 base and J by 0 bases, with 13 bases between the two germline ends. The germline gives CDR1 SGDLS, CDR2 YYNGEE. Judged by abundance, this clone is medium-sized. The origin of this receptor is a woman aged 80 or over with acute or convalescent COVID-19. The chain joins TRBV9 to TRBJ2-2, with D possibly being TRBD2 (5 bases). Sequencing input: peripheral blood. The DNA of the CDR3 is TGTGCCAGCAGCGTACGAGGACTCGGCTCGAACACCGGGGAGCTGTTTTTT. Translating gives CASSVRGLGSNTGELFF.